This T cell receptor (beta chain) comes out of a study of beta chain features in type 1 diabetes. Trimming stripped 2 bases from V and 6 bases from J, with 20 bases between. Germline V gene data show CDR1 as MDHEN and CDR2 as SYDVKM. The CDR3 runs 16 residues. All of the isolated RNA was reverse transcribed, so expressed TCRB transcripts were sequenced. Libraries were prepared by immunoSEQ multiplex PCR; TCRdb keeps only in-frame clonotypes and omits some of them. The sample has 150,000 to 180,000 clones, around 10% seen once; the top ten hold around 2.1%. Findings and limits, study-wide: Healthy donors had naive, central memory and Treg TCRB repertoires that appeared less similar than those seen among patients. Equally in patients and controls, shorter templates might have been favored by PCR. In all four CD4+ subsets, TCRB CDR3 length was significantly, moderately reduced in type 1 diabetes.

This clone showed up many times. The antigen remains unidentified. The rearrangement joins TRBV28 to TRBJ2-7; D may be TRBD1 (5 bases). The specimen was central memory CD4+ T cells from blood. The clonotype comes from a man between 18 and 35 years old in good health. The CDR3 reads CASSLEAANKGFEQYF. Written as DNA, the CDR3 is TGTGCCAGCAGTTTAGAGGCGGCAAACAAGGGGTTCGAGCAGTACTTC.